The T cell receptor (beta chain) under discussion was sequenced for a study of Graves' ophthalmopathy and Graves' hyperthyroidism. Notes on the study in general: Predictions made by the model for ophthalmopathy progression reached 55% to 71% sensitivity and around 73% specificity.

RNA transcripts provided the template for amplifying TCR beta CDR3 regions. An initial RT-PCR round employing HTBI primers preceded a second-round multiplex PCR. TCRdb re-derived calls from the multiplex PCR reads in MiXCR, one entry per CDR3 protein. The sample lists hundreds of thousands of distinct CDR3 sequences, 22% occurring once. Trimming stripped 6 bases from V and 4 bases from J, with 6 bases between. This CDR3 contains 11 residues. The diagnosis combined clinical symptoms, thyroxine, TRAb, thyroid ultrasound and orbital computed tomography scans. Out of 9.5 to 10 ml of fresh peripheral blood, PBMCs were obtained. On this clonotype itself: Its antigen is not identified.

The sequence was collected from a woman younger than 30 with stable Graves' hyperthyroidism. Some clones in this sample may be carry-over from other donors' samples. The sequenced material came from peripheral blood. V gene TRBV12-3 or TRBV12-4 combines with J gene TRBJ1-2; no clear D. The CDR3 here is CASSPVYGYTF. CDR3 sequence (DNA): TGTGCCAGCAGCCCAGTCTATGGCTACACCTTC.